These T cell receptor beta chains were read from a single sample in a study of shared clonotypes between healthy human individuals. The method was immunoSEQ multiplex PCR; TCRdb's version includes in-frame clones alone and lacks a portion of them. Of around 500,000 clones in the sample, 75% to 85% are singletons; the top ten hold over 10%. The sample comprised PBMCs. These receptors were collected from a woman in her 40s in good health. Some clones in this sample may be carry-over from other donors' samples. CDR3s include the opening cysteine and the closing phenylalanine or tryptophan. Each record gives: D gene, V gene, CDR3 length, clone size, J gene, CDR3 protein, CDR3 DNA. A D gene is named only where the DNA matches it firmly. Only part of the rows carry a size: once, few, many, or a class if the clone is expanded.

TRBD2	TRBV6-6	13	NA	TRBJ2-1	CASSKLAANEQFF	TGTGCCAGCAGTAAACTAGCGGCCAATGAGCAGTTCTTC
NA	TRBV9	15	NA	TRBJ1-3	CASSVESFSGNTIYF	TGTGCCAGCAGCGTGGAGTCCTTTTCTGGAAACACCATATATTTT
TRBD1	TRBV2	14	NA	TRBJ1-1	CASSVQGGPNRAFF	TGTGCCAGCAGTGTACAAGGGGGCCCCAATAGGGCTTTCTTT
TRBD2	TRBV27	17	NA	TRBJ2-3	CASSPGLAGLSTDTQYF	TGTGCCAGCAGTCCCGGACTAGCGGGGCTTAGCACAGATACGCAGTATTTT
TRBD1	TRBV30	15	NA	TRBJ1-3	CAWTSGQLSGNTIYF	TGTGCCTGGACCTCGGGACAGCTCTCTGGAAACACCATATATTTT
TRBD2	TRBV13	17	NA	TRBJ2-1	CASSSGLAGEGYNEQFF	TGTGCCAGCAGCTCGGGACTAGCGGGAGAAGGCTACAATGAGCAGTTCTTC
TRBD2	TRBV19	17	NA	TRBJ2-3	CASSPARLAGGGDTQYF	TGTGCCAGTAGTCCCGCTAGACTAGCGGGAGGGGGGGATACGCAGTATTTT
TRBD1	TRBV25-1	15	NA	TRBJ2-3	CASSDRTGPTDTQYF	TGTGCCAGCAGCGATAGGACAGGACCCACAGATACGCAGTATTTT
TRBD2	TRBV4-2	15	NA	TRBJ2-1	CASSQWTSGSYEQFF	TGTGCCAGCAGCCAATGGACTAGCGGGAGTTATGAGCAGTTCTTC
NA	TRBV7-7	13	NA	TRBJ1-1	CASSLERETEAFF	TGTGCCAGCAGCTTAGAGCGTGAAACTGAAGCTTTCTTT
NA	TRBV7-3	14	NA	TRBJ2-3	CASSLGPSTDTQYF	TGTGCCAGCAGCTTAGGGCCAAGCACAGATACGCAGTATTTT
NA	TRBV7-7	15	few	TRBJ2-1	CASSVSRDTNNEQFF	TGTGCCAGCAGCGTCAGCCGGGACACAAACAATGAGCAGTTCTTC
NA	TRBV9	12	NA	TRBJ1-2	CASSVTGGGYTF	TGTGCCAGCAGCGTCACGGGTGGCGGCTACACCTTC
TRBD1	TRBV30	14	many	TRBJ2-2	CAWNRDSNTGELFF	TGTGCCTGGAACCGGGACAGCAACACCGGGGAGCTGTTTTTT
NA	TRBV6-1	14	few	TRBJ1-4	CASSVGQRNEKLFF	TGTGCCAGCAGTGTCGGACAAAGAAATGAAAAACTGTTTTTT
TRBD1	TRBV7-8	15	NA	TRBJ1-1	CASSLAQGFSTEAFF	TGTGCCAGCAGCTTAGCACAGGGGTTCAGCACTGAAGCTTTCTTT
TRBD1	TRBV5-1	15	NA	TRBJ1-2	CASSLGGTENYGYTF	TGCGCCAGCAGCTTGGGAGGGACAGAGAACTATGGCTACACCTTC
TRBD1	TRBV28	19	NA	TRBJ1-5	CASSFPLGKGARSNQPQHF	TGTGCCAGCAGTTTCCCCCTGGGGAAGGGGGCGAGGAGCAATCAGCCCCAGCATTTT
NA	TRBV5-1	13	NA	TRBJ1-1	CASSVLGGTEAFF	TGCGCCAGCAGCGTGTTGGGTGGGACTGAAGCTTTCTTT
NA	TRBV2	14	once	TRBJ2-7	CASRGLLSSYEQYF	TGTGCCAGTCGTGGACTGTTGAGCTCCTACGAGCAGTACTTC
TRBD1	TRBV5-4	15	NA	TRBJ2-1	CASSTDRVSYNEQFF	TGTGCCAGCAGCACCGACAGGGTATCCTACAATGAGCAGTTCTTC
NA	TRBV6-5	12	NA	TRBJ2-7	CASSYDGYEQYF	TGTGCCAGCAGTTACGACGGCTACGAGCAGTACTTC
NA	TRBV27	11	NA	TRBJ1-1	CASSATQAAFF	TGTGCCAGCAGTGCGACCCAAGCGGCTTTCTTT
NA	TRBV4-1	16	NA	TRBJ2-1	CASSGTPSFGYNEQFF	TGCGCCAGCAGCGGAACCCCCAGCTTCGGCTACAATGAGCAGTTCTTC